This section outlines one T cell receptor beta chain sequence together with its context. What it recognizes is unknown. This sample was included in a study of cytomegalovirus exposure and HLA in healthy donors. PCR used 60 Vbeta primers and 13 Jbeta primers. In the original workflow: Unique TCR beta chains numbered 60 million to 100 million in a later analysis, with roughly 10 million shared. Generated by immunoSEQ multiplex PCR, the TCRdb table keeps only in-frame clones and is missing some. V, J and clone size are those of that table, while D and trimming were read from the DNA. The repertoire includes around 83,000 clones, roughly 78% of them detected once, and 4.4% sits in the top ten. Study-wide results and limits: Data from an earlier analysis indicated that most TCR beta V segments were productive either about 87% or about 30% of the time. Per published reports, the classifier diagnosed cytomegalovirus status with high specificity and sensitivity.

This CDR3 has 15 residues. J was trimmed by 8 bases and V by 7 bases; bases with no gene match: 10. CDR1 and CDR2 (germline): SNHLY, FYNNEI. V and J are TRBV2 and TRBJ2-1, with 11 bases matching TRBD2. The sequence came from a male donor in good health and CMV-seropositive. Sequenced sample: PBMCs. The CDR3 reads CASNKRLAGSDEQFF. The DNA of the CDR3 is TGTGCCAGCAATAAGCGACTAGCGGGAAGCGATGAGCAGTTCTTC.